The rows below give T cell receptor beta chains drawn from one sample of a study of cytotoxic CD8 clonotypes in ibrutinib-treated CLL. TCRdb's copy holds only in-frame clones and misses some; the assay was immunoSEQ multiplex PCR. Of around 310,000 clones in the sample, 80% were seen once. The specimen comprised PBMCs, sampled before ibrutinib treatment. The receptors derive from a human donor with chronic lymphocytic leukemia. Each CDR3 is given with its conserved first and last residue. The D gene is left open where the match is weak. For some rows the clone size is stated as once, few or many, or as a class when expanded; others skip it.

d_gene	v_gene	abundance	j_gene	CDR3nt	CDR3aa
.	TRBV6-6	.	TRBJ1-5	TGTGCCAGCAGTTACGTCGTTGGCAATCAGCCCCAGCATTTT	CASSYVVGNQPQHF
.	TRBV27	.	TRBJ2-7	TGTGCCAGCAGTTTTGAGTTTTCCTCGACCTACCAGCAGTACTTC	CASSFEFSSTYQQYF
TRBD2	TRBV28	.	TRBJ2-7	TGTGCCAGCAGTTCTGTTGAGCGGGAGAGGGAGCAGTACTTC	CASSSVEREREQYF
.	TRBV7-9	.	TRBJ1-6	TGTGCCAGCAGCTCGGTAAATTCACCCCTCCACTTT	CASSSVNSPLHF
TRBD2	TRBV5-6	once	TRBJ2-3	TGTGCCAGCAGCCCCGGACTAGCGGGAGTTGGAGATACGCAGTATTTT	CASSPGLAGVGDTQYF
.	TRBV18	.	TRBJ2-5	TGTGCCAGCTCCCCGGGACTCGCTCAAGAGACCCAGTACTTC	CASSPGLAQETQYF
TRBD1	TRBV4-1	.	TRBJ2-7	TGCGCCAGCAGGATGGGACAGGACTCCTACGAGCAGTACTTC	CASRMGQDSYEQYF
.	TRBV7-2	.	TRBJ2-7	TGTGCCAGCAGCTGGGTGCAGGGGAACTACGAGCAGTACTTC	CASSWVQGNYEQYF
.	TRBV19	few	TRBJ2-7	TGTGCCAGTAGTGGCCTCCCAGGGGACTACGAGCAGTACTTC	CASSGLPGDYEQYF
TRBD1	TRBV9	.	TRBJ2-5	TGTGCCAGCAGCGTCTATCCCTTCTCCGGGACAGCTGTGGAGACCCAGTACTTC	CASSVYPFSGTAVETQYF
.	TRBV29-1	.	TRBJ2-5	TGCAGCGTCGTGTACGCGCTCCAAGAGACCCAGTACTTC	CSVVYALQETQYF
TRBD2	TRBV2	.	TRBJ2-7	TGTGCCAGCAGTGAATCAGCGGGGGCACATTACGAGCAGTACTTC	CASSESAGAHYEQYF
.	TRBV11-2	once	TRBJ1-1	TGTGCCAGCAGCTTAGCTGTGTTAGGGGAACCGAACACTGAAGCTTTCTTT	CASSLAVLGEPNTEAFF
.	TRBV7-2	.	TRBJ1-1	TGTGCCAGCAGCTTAAGTTACGGGGAGGACACTGAAGCTTTCTTT	CASSLSYGEDTEAFF
.	TRBV10-3	.	TRBJ1-1	TGTGCCATCAGCCAGACAGGCGAAGCTTTCTTT	CAISQTGEAFF
TRBD1	TRBV2	.	TRBJ2-3	TGTGCCAGCAGGGACAGGGTTTATGCAGATACGCAGTATTTT	CASRDRVYADTQYF
TRBD1	TRBV7-2	.	TRBJ2-6	TGTGCCAGCAGCTTAGTAGGCACAGGGGCCACCGGGGCCAACGTCCTGACTTTC	CASSLVGTGATGANVLTF
.	TRBV7-9	few	TRBJ1-2	TGTGCCAGCAGCTTAGAGCCTGAGGGCTACACCTTC	CASSLEPEGYTF
TRBD1	TRBV15	.	TRBJ2-2	TGTGCCACCAGCAGGGAGACAGGGGGCACCGGGGAGCTGTTTTTT	CATSRETGGTGELFF
.	TRBV6-1	once	TRBJ1-4	TGTGCCAGCAGTGAAAAGGGTATGGGGGGTCAAAAACTGTTTTTT	CASSEKGMGGQKLFF
TRBD2	TRBV28	.	TRBJ2-1	TGTGCCAGCAGTGGCGGGACTAGCGCTAGCTACAATGAGCAGTTCTTC	CASSGGTSASYNEQFF
.	TRBV5-1	.	TRBJ2-2	TGCGCCAGCAGCCCCGTCGGGGGAGGCACCGGGGAGCTGTTTTTT	CASSPVGGGTGELFF
.	TRBV4-1	.	TRBJ1-5	TGCGCCAGCAGCCAGGTTTTTGATCAGCCCCAGCATTTT	CASSQVFDQPQHF
.	TRBV7-2	.	TRBJ2-7	TGTGCCAGCACCTTATTAAAGCTACAAGGGGCCCACGAGCAGTACTTC	CASTLLKLQGAHEQYF
TRBD1	TRBV10-3	.	TRBJ1-3	TGTGCCATCAGTAAGGGACAGGTGGCCTCTGGAAACACCATATATTTT	CAISKGQVASGNTIYF
TRBD1	TRBV29-1	.	TRBJ2-2	TGCAGCGTTGAAGACACAGGGGGAAACACCGGGGAGCTGTTTTTT	CSVEDTGGNTGELFF
.	TRBV7-8	.	TRBJ1-2	TGTGCCAGCAGCTTAGGCCCAGGGAAGAGCGGCTACACCTTC	CASSLGPGKSGYTF
.	TRBV9	.	TRBJ1-3	TGTGCCAGCAGCGGCCAGGGGCTGGCTGGAAACACCATATATTTT	CASSGQGLAGNTIYF
TRBD2	TRBV4-1	.	TRBJ2-5	TGCGCCAGCAGCCAACCACCTAAGACTAGCGGGAGTTTAGTAGAGACCCAGTACTTC	CASSQPPKTSGSLVETQYF
.	TRBV4-1	.	TRBJ2-3	TGCGCCAGCAGCCTCCGTGCCGCAACCAACACAGATACGCAGTATTTT	CASSLRAATNTDTQYF
.	TRBV4-2	.	TRBJ2-7	TGTGCCAGCAGCCGTGGGGGACCCCGAGAGCAGTACTTC	CASSRGGPREQYF
.	TRBV14	.	TRBJ2-7	TGTGCCAGCAGCCAAGTGGGATACGAGCAGTACTTC	CASSQVGYEQYF
TRBD1	TRBV7-9	few	TRBJ2-5	TGTGCCAGCAGCTTTCTTCTGGACAGGGGAGAGGAGACCCAGTACTTC	CASSFLLDRGEETQYF
TRBD2	TRBV4-1	.	TRBJ2-1	TGCGCCAGCAGCCAGGTTAGCGGGGACTACAATGAGCAGTTCTTC	CASSQVSGDYNEQFF
.	TRBV7-6	.	TRBJ2-5	TGTGCCAGCAGCACCCGACAGGGCGCGGGGGAGACCCAGTACTTC	CASSTRQGAGETQYF
.	TRBV2	.	TRBJ2-5	TGTGCCACTCAGAGAGGTAGTCAAGAGACCCAGTACTTC	CATQRGSQETQYF
.	TRBV7-2	few	TRBJ1-4	TGTGCCAGCAGCCGAACTATTAATGAAAAACTGTTTTTT	CASSRTINEKLFF
TRBD2	TRBV5-6	few	TRBJ2-1	TGTGCCAGCAGCACGACTAGCGGGAGCTACAATGAGCAGTTCTTC	CASSTTSGSYNEQFF
.	TRBV10-3	.	TRBJ2-5	TGTGCCATCTCTTCAGGGGCGGAGGAGACCCAGTACTTC	CAISSGAEETQYF
TRBD2	TRBV29-1	.	TRBJ2-1	TGCAGCGTAGGGGGGACTAGCGGGAGGGCGTCCTCCTACAATGAGCAGTTCTTC	CSVGGTSGRASSYNEQFF
.	TRBV5-1	.	TRBJ1-5	TGCGCCAGCAGCTCACTCAGGGTCTTCCCCATCGATCAGCCCCAGCATTTT	CASSSLRVFPIDQPQHF